These T cell receptor beta chains were read from a single sample in a study of T cell clonotyping in hematopoietic cell transplantation. Assay: immunoSEQ multiplex PCR; the TCRdb copy retains only in-frame clones and omits some. Of 26,000 or so clones listed, about 94% are singletons. Sequenced: peripheral blood mononuclear cells. The source of these receptors is a man aged 50-60 years in good health. Some clones in this sample may be carry-over from other donors' samples. Each CDR3 is given without its conserved first and last residue. The D gene is left open where the match is weak.

V	D	J	CDR3
TRBV2	.	TRBJ1-1	ASSQNRVVNTEAF
TRBV5-6	TRBD1	TRBJ2-7	ASSLPGPGGSEQY
TRBV9	.	TRBJ1-1	ASSARDGHWNTEAF
TRBV29-1	.	TRBJ2-5	SVAKGGGGQETQY
TRBV28	.	TRBJ1-5	ASSLGRARGDQPQH
TRBV7-2	.	TRBJ2-6	ASSLEVRSGANVLT
TRBV5-8	.	TRBJ2-1	ASSLVGSPSSYNEQF
TRBV7-2	.	TRBJ1-4	ASSRDTEKLF
TRBV20-1	.	TRBJ1-1	SARGATEAF
TRBV5-1	.	TRBJ2-1	ASSFTGGSSYNEQF
TRBV10-3	.	TRBJ2-1	AISGDSGNEQF
TRBV4-3	.	TRBJ1-2	ASSQDPTGNYGYT
TRBV5-1	TRBD1	TRBJ1-2	ASSWGTGVGYGYT
TRBV27	TRBD1	TRBJ2-2	ASSRQGGGTGELF
TRBV7-2	TRBD1	TRBJ1-1	ASSSRTGASNTEAF
TRBV6-5	.	TRBJ2-1	ASRLLEGVGEQF
TRBV5-6	.	TRBJ1-5	ASSLSNQPQH
TRBV10-3	TRBD1	TRBJ1-1	AISGAGGGTEAF
TRBV4-2	TRBD2	TRBJ2-7	ASSQVSLAGGQPAYEQY
TRBV30	.	TRBJ2-1	AWSVRTSGYNEQF
TRBV7-2	.	TRBJ2-7	ASSYYYEQY
TRBV5-1	TRBD2	TRBJ2-3	ASSLTSGGSRGTQY
TRBV4-3	.	TRBJ1-2	ASSQATNYGYT
TRBV6-8	.	TRBJ2-7	ALIGEQY
TRBV5-6	TRBD1	TRBJ2-5	ASSRQGQGETQY
TRBV19	.	TRBJ2-1	ASSTDRGNYNEQF
TRBV28	TRBD1	TRBJ1-2	ASSSPGGPYGYT
TRBV10-1	.	TRBJ2-7	ASSEGENEQY
TRBV6-5	TRBD2	TRBJ2-1	ASSTSGGPPSEQF
TRBV28	.	TRBJ1-4	ASSLLGGAGEKLF
TRBV28	TRBD2	TRBJ2-7	ASSLLAGAHEQY
TRBV4-1	.	TRBJ2-1	ASSQVGRGGPYNEQF
TRBV9	.	TRBJ1-3	ASSADSSGNTIY
TRBV19	.	TRBJ1-1	ASTGGGPSAF
TRBV7-2	.	TRBJ2-3	ASSLNGLGTDTQY
TRBV6-6	.	TRBJ1-1	ASSFSSEAF
TRBV2	.	TRBJ1-2	ASSRDYYGYT
TRBV2	TRBD1	TRBJ1-4	ASSVREGQPTGRLF
TRBV10-2	TRBD2	TRBJ2-2	ASSPLAGGTGELF
TRBV9	TRBD2	TRBJ2-5	ASSVLGLAGEQETQY
TRBV7-2	.	TRBJ1-2	ASSPTPGVGYT
TRBV30	.	TRBJ1-6	AWSVQQYNSPLH
TRBV5-1	.	TRBJ2-7	ASSLVPDATYEQY
TRBV6-5	TRBD1	TRBJ1-4	ASSRTGGNEKLF
TRBV6-6	.	TRBJ1-2	ATAYGTGGGYT
TRBV27	.	TRBJ1-1	ASSLGINTEAF
TRBV29-1	.	TRBJ1-5	SVDCGQPQH
TRBV15	.	TRBJ2-1	ATSRDSGGGEQF
TRBV7-9	TRBD1	TRBJ1-1	ASSLLDRGGTEAF
TRBV9	TRBD1	TRBJ2-7	ASSVGQGVYEQY
TRBV6-5	.	TRBJ1-1	ASRRHEGTPKAF
TRBV4-3	.	TRBJ1-5	ASSQGVGGLGNQPQH
TRBV7-2	.	TRBJ1-5	ASSLELQPQH
TRBV7-3	TRBD2	TRBJ2-7	ASSPRGAPYEQY